This passage covers 15 T cell receptor beta chains from one sample sequenced in a study of blood T cells in healthy people across ages. A second about 7 to 12 cycle PCR used barcoded and J-beta primers. TCRdb called the 5' RACE reads again in MiXCR, with one record for every CDR3 protein. The sample comprises 1.5 million to 2 million distinct CDR3 sequences, roughly 49% of which are singletons, and roughly 2% rests with the top ten. Sequenced input: blood. The receptors here all came from a woman aged 40 to 50 in good health.

This clonotype was seen a few times. V usage is TRBV29-1 and J usage is TRBJ2-7; 10 bases agree with TRBD1. This CDR3 spans 11 amino acids. Germline V lookup: CDR1 SQVTM, CDR2 ANQGSEA. The J segment lost 6 bases and the V segment lost 5 bases, leaving 1 base of the junction unmatched. In nucleotides, the CDR3 is TGCAGCGTTCGGGACAGGGGCGAGCAGTACTTC. This sequence encodes CSVRDRGEQYF.

The chain employs TRBV7-2 and TRBJ1-2; D unclear. Looked up from germline, CDR1 is SGHTA and CDR2 is FQGNSA. The CDR3 length is 13 residues. V lost 5 bases to trimming and J lost 4 bases, with 11 bases between them. CDR3 sequence: CASSQRPLYGYTF. The DNA for the CDR3 is TGTGCCAGCAGCCAAAGACCTCTCTATGGCTACACCTTC.

The J gene is TRBJ2-1, the V gene TRBV24-1; maybe TRBD2 (5 bases). The CDR3 has 13 residues. Germline V gene lookup returns CDR1 KGHDR and CDR2 SFDVKD. The V end lost 1 base, the J end lost 7 bases, and 7 bases lay between the germline ends. In DNA, the CDR3 is TGTGCCACCAGTGATTTAGGGAGTAATGAGCAGTTCTTC. Its translation is CATSDLGSNEQFF.

The rearrangement links TRBV20-1 to TRBJ2-1, with TRBD2 identical over 7 bases. This CDR3 region has 15 residues. Germline CDR1 and CDR2: DFQATT and SNEGSKA (reference sequence). After removal of 0 bases from V and 3 bases from J, the junction contained 5 bases not matched to a gene. The CDR3 loop reads CSARDDQRGYNEQFF. The CDR3 bases are TGCAGTGCTAGAGATGACCAGCGGGGCTACAATGAGCAGTTCTTC.

This clonotype was counted at least ten times. V is TRBV6-2 or TRBV6-3 and J is TRBJ2-4; maybe TRBD2 (5 bases). The CDR3 loop spans 15 amino acids. Germline-derived CDR1 and CDR2 are MNHEY and SVGEGT. Trimming shortened V by 2 bases and J by 6 bases, and 14 bases separated the two germline ends. The DNA of the CDR3 is TGTGCCAGCAGTTACGCAGGAGAGGGTTTAAACATTCAGTACTTC. This codes for CASSYAGEGLNIQYF.

Details on this clonotype: Sequence at one end of the junction differs from germline and may be a read error. The chain is built from TRBV7-2 and TRBJ2-4, with TRBD1 matching 8 bases. CDR3 length equals 14 residues. Germline V CDR1 and CDR2: SGHTA, FQGNSA. The CDR3 nucleotides read TGTGCCAGCAGTAAGGGGACAGGCCCCTACGAGCAGTACTTT. This codes for CASSKGTGPYEQYF.

This chain uses TRBV5-6 with TRBJ1-2, with D possibly being TRBD1 (6 bases). The CDR3 length is 14 residues. CDR1 and CDR2 (germline): SGHDT, YYEEEE. V lost 4 bases to trimming and J lost 2 bases, with 12 bases between them. CDR3 protein: CASSLKGVNYGYTF. The CDR3 DNA follows: TGTGCCAGCAGCCTGAAGGGGGTAAACTATGGCTACACCTTC.

The chain uses TRBV2 and TRBJ1-2; no definite D call. Trimming removed 2 bases at V and 4 bases at J, with 8 bases between. CDR1 and CDR2 (germline): SNHLY, FYNNEI. The CDR3 spans 13 residues. CDR3 sequence reads: CASSEQDVYGYTF. In nucleotides, the CDR3 is TGTGCCAGCAGTGAACAGGATGTCTATGGCTACACCTTC.

V and J are TRBV6-5 and TRBJ2-5; possible D gene TRBD1, 6 bases. V shed 6 bases and J shed 3 bases, with 14 bases lying between them. CDR1 and CDR2 from the germline V gene are MNHEY and SVGAGI. CDR3 length: 14 residues. In nucleotides, the CDR3 is TGTGCCAGCAGCTTCACCTGGGACAAAGAGACCCAGTACTTC. This encodes CASSFTWDKETQYF.

The chain employs TRBV6-5 and TRBJ2-5, with TRBD1 matching over 11 bases. Per germline, CDR1 MNHEY and CDR2 SVGAGI. Trimming removed 10 bases from V and 7 bases from J; junction bases left unmatched: 14. This CDR3 comprises 15 residues. CDR3 amino acids: CATHKDRGRSGTQYF. The CDR3 bases are TGTGCCACTCATAAGGACAGGGGGCGCAGCGGGACCCAGTACTTC.

The chain joins TRBV20-1 to TRBJ2-5; 9 positions agree with TRBD1. This CDR3 has 16 residues. CDR1 is DFQATT and CDR2 is SNEGSKA in the germline V gene (reference sequence). Germline trimming cut 0 bases from V and 0 bases from J; bases unmatched to any gene: 5. The CDR3 sequence is CSARDFRTGDQETQYF. CDR3 nucleotide sequence: TGCAGTGCTAGAGATTTCAGGACAGGGGACCAAGAGACCCAGTACTTC.

The V call is TRBV9, the J call TRBJ2-3; 7 bases fit TRBD2. CDR3 length: 16 residues. The germline V gene has CDR1 SGDLS and CDR2 YYNGEE. Losses at the gene ends were 3 bases for V and 4 bases for J; bases not matched to a gene: 11. Here the CDR3 DNA reads TGTGCCAGCAGCGGCGGGGGAACACCAGCCGCAGATACGCAGTATTTT. The encoded protein is CASSGGGTPAADTQYF.

In this sample, this clonotype turned up once. The junction shows a germline mismatch at one end, possibly a read error. This rearrangement joins TRBV2 to TRBJ2-1, with a tentative D call TRBD2 (6 bases). The CDR3 loop spans 11 amino acids. The V gene's germline CDR1 is SNHLY and CDR2 FYNNEI. CDR3 residues: CASRDYSEQFF. The CDR3 nucleotides read TGTGCCAGCAGGGACTACAGTGAGCAGTTCTTC.

The gene calls are TRBV28 and TRBJ2-3, with 11 nucleotides matching TRBD2. The CDR3 contains 21 residues. Trimming took 2 bases from V and 0 from J; bases not matched to a gene: 16. The germline gives CDR1 MDHEN, CDR2 SYDVKM. The CDR3 region has the DNA TGTGCCAGCAGTTTAAGGTTAACGGGAGCTAGCGGGGGGCTAAGCACAGATACGCAGTATTTT. As protein: CASSLRLTGASGGLSTDTQYF.

This sequence joins TRBV5-5 and TRBJ2-2; 7 bases line up with TRBD1. The germline CDR1 and CDR2 sequences are SGHKS and YYEKEE (reference sequence). The CDR3 is made up of 17 amino acids. V gave up 3 bases and J gave up 2 bases; unmatched junction bases: 10. In DNA form, the CDR3 reads TGTGCCAGCAGCTCCCTGGGCCACAGGGGCAACACCGGGGAGCTGTTTTTT. This sequence encodes CASSSLGHRGNTGELFF.